The 25 T cell receptor beta chains below come from one sample, sequenced in a study of T cell changes during pregnancy in multiple sclerosis. Generated by immunoSEQ multiplex PCR, the TCRdb table keeps only in-frame clones and is missing some. The table has some 120,000 clones, 92% seen once. Sequenced here: peripheral blood, sampled in the third trimester of pregnancy. These receptors all stem from a female donor with multiple sclerosis, enrolled in a pregnancy study.

The chain combines TRBV13 with TRBJ2-3; maybe TRBD2 (6 bases). From germline, CDR1 is PRHDT and CDR2 FYEKMQ (reference sequence). Trimming took 4 bases from V and 2 from J, leaving 13 bases between them. The length of the CDR3 is 15 residues. CDR3 sequence reads: CASSSTSFSTDTQYF. The CDR3 region has the DNA TGTGCCAGCAGCTCGACTAGTTTTTCCACAGATACGCAGTATTTT.

This chain links TRBV28 with TRBJ1-2, with TRBD1 identical over 7 bases. The CDR3 covers 14 residues. The V gene's germline CDR1 is MDHEN and CDR2 SYDVKM. After removal of 5 bases from V and 8 bases from J, the junction contained 11 bases not matched to a gene. The CDR3 DNA reads TGTGCCAGCAGTCCTACCGACAGGGCTCGCGGCTACACCTTC. Its protein is CASSPTDRARGYTF.

The chain has TRBV19 and TRBJ1-5; D is undetermined. CDR1 and CDR2 from the germline V gene are LNHDA and SQIVND (reference sequence). V shed 5 bases and J shed 0 bases, with 5 bases lying between them. The CDR3 length is 13 residues. CDR3 region: CASSGSSNQPQHF. Here the CDR3 DNA reads TGTGCCAGTAGTGGCAGTAGCAATCAGCCCCAGCATTTT. The whole variable domain, remainder taken from reference TRBV19 and TRBJ1-5, is DGGITQSPKYLFRKEGQNVTLSCEQNLNHDAMYWYRQDPGQGLRLIYYSQIVNDFQKGDIAEGYSVSREKKESFPLTVTSAQKNPTAFYLCASSGSSNQPQHFGDGTRLSIL.

The chain combines TRBV10-3 with TRBJ1-1, with D unresolved. Germline-derived CDR1 and CDR2 are ENHRY and SYGVKD. CDR3 length: 11 amino acids. Trimming shortened V by 0 bases and J by 7 bases, and 3 bases separated the two germline ends. The CDR3 DNA follows: TGTGCCATCAGTGAGTCCTTTGAAGCTTTCTTT. This gives the protein CAISESFEAFF.

In its sample, this clone was seen once. The chain carries TRBV9 and TRBJ2-3; D possibly corresponds to TRBD2 (7 bases). CDR3 size: 16 residues. Looked up from germline, CDR1 is SGDLS and CDR2 is YYNGEE. The V and J ends lost 3 bases and 0 bases respectively, with 14 bases between them. DNA for the CDR3: TGTGCCAGCAGCGGAAAGGGAGGGGGAAGCACAGATACGCAGTATTTT. It specifies CASSGKGGGSTDTQYF.

The chain couples TRBV5-4 to TRBJ1-1; no definite D call. Germline V lookup: CDR1 SGHNT, CDR2 YYREEE (reference sequence). Between the trimmed V and J ends, which lost 3 bases and 0 bases, there was a span of 12 bases. This CDR3 is 15 amino acids long. CDR3 nucleotide sequence: TGTGCCAGCAGCTCAATGAGGGTTGTGAACACTGAAGCTTTCTTT. Encoded protein: CASSSMRVVNTEAFF.

The chain links TRBV10-2 to TRBJ2-5, with TRBD2 matching 10 bases. V was pared by 2 bases and J by 3 bases, with 6 bases of the junction left unmatched. CDR1 is WSHSY and CDR2 is SAAADI in the germline V gene. This CDR3 contains 16 residues. This chain's CDR3 is CASSESLAGAEETQYF. The CDR3 nucleotides are TGCGCCAGCAGTGAGAGCCTAGCGGGGGCGGAAGAGACCCAGTACTTC.

This clone was detected only once. The chain links TRBV6-5 to TRBJ1-3, with D unresolved. V was pared by 7 bases and J by 0 bases, with 10 bases between. The CDR3 covers 14 residues. Looked up from germline, CDR1 is MNHEY and CDR2 is SVGAGI. The CDR3 region is CASKVGSSGNTIYF. DNA for the CDR3: TGTGCCAGCAAAGTCGGTAGCTCTGGAAACACCATATATTTT.

This clone was detected once. The chain links TRBV6-1 to TRBJ1-5; D is undetermined. The CDR3 extends over 15 amino acids. V was pared by 6 bases and J by 0 bases, with 12 bases between. Germline CDR1 MNHNS, CDR2 SASEGT. CDR3 in DNA: TGTGCCAGCAGGGTTGACATCTATAGCAATCAGCCCCAGCATTTT. Translated: CASRVDIYSNQPQHF.

This clone was recorded once. CDR3 amino acids: CASSYLPLGGTEAFF. The CDR3 DNA is TGTGCCAGCAGTTACCTTCCACTCGGGGGCACTGAAGCTTTCTTT. The chain recombines TRBV6-5 with TRBJ1-1; perhaps TRBD1 as D (5 bases). Germline CDR1 is MNHEY and CDR2 is SVGAGI. Trimming removed 2 bases at V and 4 bases at J, with 14 bases between. This CDR3 region has 15 residues.

In DNA form, the CDR3 reads TGTGCCAGCTCACGACAGAGAGATAACTATGGCTACACCTTC. Protein: CASSRQRDNYGYTF. This chain joins TRBV18 and TRBJ1-2; a weak D match, TRBD1 (5 bases). CDR3 length equals 14 residues. Trimming left V 4 bases short and J 1 base short, with 10 bases between. CDR1 and CDR2 (germline): KGHSH, LQKENI.

The gene calls are TRBV6-6 and TRBJ2-3; 10 nucleotides align to TRBD1. V lost 6 bases and J lost 5; bases outside the gene matches: 5. There are 14 residues in the CDR3. Germline V gene data show CDR1 as MNHNY and CDR2 as SVGAGI (reference sequence). CDR3 region: CASRQTGGKDTQYF. The CDR3 nucleotides read TGTGCCAGCAGACAGACAGGGGGCAAAGATACGCAGTATTTT.

The chain links TRBV19 to TRBJ2-6; 11 bases fit TRBD1. CDR1 and CDR2 (germline): LNHDA, SQIVND (reference sequence). The CDR3 covers 18 residues. J was trimmed by 7 bases and V by 3 bases; bases with no gene match: 11. This CDR3 reads CASSMKRTGGIQANVLTF. CDR3 nucleotides: TGTGCCAGTAGTATGAAAAGGACAGGGGGCATTCAAGCCAACGTCCTGACTTTC.

The rearrangement links TRBV2 to TRBJ2-1; D is uncertain. Trimming shortened V by 5 bases and J by 0 bases, and 11 bases separated the two germline ends. CDR3 length: 15 amino acids. The V gene's germline CDR1 is SNHLY and CDR2 FYNNEI. The CDR3 protein is CASSPFVSSYNEQFF. The CDR3 nucleotides are TGTGCCAGCAGTCCTTTTGTGAGCTCCTACAATGAGCAGTTCTTC.

The chain links TRBV10-3 to TRBJ2-2; a weak D match, TRBD2 (6 bases). Germline lookup yields CDR1 ENHRY and CDR2 SYGVKD. V was shortened by 0 bases and J by 5 bases, with 13 bases between the two germline ends. The CDR3 consists of 16 residues. CDR3 sequence reads: CAISESEGRLTGELFF. The CDR3 DNA reads as TGTGCCATCAGTGAGTCCGAAGGGAGGTTGACCGGGGAGCTGTTTTTT.

The chain joins TRBV25-1 to TRBJ1-2, with 12 bases fitting TRBD1. V was pared by 8 bases and J by 7 bases, with 8 bases of the junction left unmatched. This CDR3 has 14 amino acids. CDR1 and CDR2 from the germline V gene are MGHDK and SYGVNS. The CDR3 here is CASSPGTGGGGYTF. The DNA for the CDR3 is TGTGCCAGCTCCCCGGGGACAGGGGGCGGTGGCTACACCTTC.

The chain couples TRBV28 to TRBJ2-3; 8 bases agree with TRBD2. J gave up 4 bases and V 5 bases, and 17 bases lay outside the gene matches. Germline lookup yields CDR1 MDHEN and CDR2 SYDVKM. The CDR3 runs 18 residues. The CDR3 is CASSTIPVAGSVPDTQYF. CDR3 DNA: TGTGCCAGCAGTACGATCCCCGTAGCGGGATCGGTCCCAGATACGCAGTATTTT.

The rearrangement joins TRBV19 to TRBJ1-1; TRBD1 aligns across 7 bases. V dropped 7 bases and J dropped 5; count of bases not matched to a gene: 4. The CDR3 consists of 12 residues. The V gene's germline CDR1 is LNHDA and CDR2 SQIVND (reference sequence). This CDR3 is CASKDRLTEAFF. CDR3 in DNA: TGTGCCAGTAAGGACAGGCTGACTGAAGCTTTCTTT.

This chain uses TRBV9 with TRBJ1-2; D unresolved. The V gene lost 2 bases and the J gene lost 4 bases, with 12 bases spanning the gap. Germline V gene data show CDR1 as SGDLS and CDR2 as YYNGEE. This CDR3 comprises 14 residues. This chain's CDR3 is CASSVSTLSYGYTF. DNA of the CDR3: TGTGCCAGCAGCGTGTCGACATTGTCCTATGGCTACACCTTC.

The chain combines TRBV2 with TRBJ1-1, with 7 bases identical to TRBD1. Per germline, CDR1 SNHLY and CDR2 FYNNEI. The CDR3 length is 14 residues. Losses at the gene ends were 10 bases for V and 1 base for J; bases not matched to a gene: 9. CDR3 coding DNA: TGTGCCACCAGCCGGGACAGCGAGAACACTGAAGCTTTCTTT. This translates into CATSRDSENTEAFF.

This chain joins TRBV29-1 and TRBJ2-4; 11 nucleotides line up with TRBD1. CDR1 SQVTM and CDR2 ANQGSEA come from the germline V gene. Losses at the gene ends were 7 bases for V and 3 bases for J; bases not matched to a gene: 11. There are 16 residues in the CDR3. This chain's CDR3 is CSAEDRGRVGKNIQYF. The CDR3 DNA sequence: TGCAGCGCCGAGGACAGGGGGCGTGTGGGCAAAAACATTCAGTACTTC.

The J gene is TRBJ1-2, the V gene TRBV30; TRBD1 is a possible D gene (5 bases). CDR1 is GTSNPN, CDR2 SVGIG, per germline (reference sequence). V was pared by 0 bases and J by 2 bases, with 10 bases between. This CDR3 is built from 14 residues. CDR3 DNA sequence: TGTGCCTGGAGTGTGGGCAGGGCCAACTATGGCTACACCTTC. The encoded protein is CAWSVGRANYGYTF.

The gene calls are TRBV18 and TRBJ2-6; no firm D call. Per the germline V gene, CDR1 is KGHSH and CDR2 is LQKENI. CDR3 size: 16 residues. Between the trimmed V and J ends, which lost 3 bases and 0 bases, there was a span of 9 bases. CDR3 in amino acids: CASSPGPVSGANVLTF. CDR3 DNA: TGTGCCAGCTCACCTGGGCCGGTCTCTGGGGCCAACGTCCTGACTTTC. The entire variable domain, with the rest obtained from reference TRBV18 and TRBJ2-6, is as follows: NAGVMQNPRHLVRRRGQEARLRCSPMKGHSHVYWYRQLPEEGLKFMVYLQKENIIDESGMPKERFSAEFPKEGPSILRIQQVVRGDSAAYFCASSPGPVSGANVLTFGAGSRLTVL.

The rearrangement joins TRBV6-1 to TRBJ2-2; D not certain. Trimming took off 0 bases at V and 4 bases at J, with 6 bases between the two ends. The CDR3 length is 14 residues. From germline, CDR1 is MNHNS and CDR2 SASEGT. The CDR3 region has the DNA TGTGCCAGCAGTGAAGCCCGTAGCACCGGGGAGCTGTTTTTT. It encodes CASSEARSTGELFF.

This chain uses TRBV5-4 with TRBJ2-1; tentatively, D is TRBD1 (6 bases). Trimming cost V 4 bases and J 0 bases, with 14 bases left between them. Per germline, CDR1 SGHNT and CDR2 YYREEE (reference sequence). This CDR3 comprises 16 residues. This CDR3 is CASSSRQESSYNEQFF. DNA for the CDR3: TGTGCCAGCAGCAGCCGACAGGAAAGCTCCTACAATGAGCAGTTCTTC.